The 21 T cell receptor beta chains below all came from one sample that was sequenced in a study of control samples from healthy donors and cancer patients. The method was immunoSEQ multiplex PCR; TCRdb's version includes in-frame clones alone and lacks a portion of them. The data show approximately 70,000 clones, more than 70% seen once. Sequencing was carried out using PBMCs. Source of these receptors: a man between 60 and 75 years old with colorectal cancer.

V gene TRBV4-2 combines with J gene TRBJ2-7; TRBD2 matches at 8 bases. V dropped 3 bases and J dropped 0; count of bases not matched to a gene: 7. The CDR3 covers 16 residues. Per the germline V gene, CDR1 is LGHNA and CDR2 is YNFKEQ. CDR3 bases: TGTGCCAGCAGCCAGGGTTTGGCGGGGGGCTCCTACGAGCAGTACTTC. Its protein product is CASSQGLAGGSYEQYF.

This chain links TRBV7-9 with TRBJ2-6; possibly TRBD2 for D (5 bases). Germline lookup yields CDR1 SEHNR and CDR2 FQNEAQ (reference sequence). The CDR3 consists of 13 residues. V was clipped by 10 bases and J by 0 bases, with 7 bases between them. CDR3: CATGVSGANVLTF. Written as DNA, the CDR3 is TGTGCCACCGGGGTCTCTGGGGCCAACGTCCTGACTTTC.

CDR3 region: CASSDFPQGTQYF. In DNA, the CDR3 is TGTGCCAGCAGTGACTTCCCGCAGGGGACCCAGTACTTC. This chain connects TRBV6-4 to TRBJ2-5; D might be TRBD1 (5 bases). Looked up from germline, CDR1 is MRHNA and CDR2 is SNTAGT. V was pared by 1 base and J by 7 bases, with 10 bases between. CDR3 length equals 13 residues.

This clone was seen only once. The chain joins TRBV6-2 or TRBV6-3 to TRBJ1-1; TRBD1 might be the D (5 bases). This CDR3 contains 14 residues. The V and J ends lost 5 bases and 2 bases respectively, with 12 bases between them. Germline-derived CDR1 and CDR2 are MNHEY and SVGEGT. The CDR3 DNA reads as TGTGCCAGCAGTAACCACAGGACTAACACTGAAGCTTTCTTT. Translated: CASSNHRTNTEAFF.

The V and J genes are TRBV4-1 and TRBJ2-3; D possibly corresponds to TRBD1 (5 bases). V lost 2 bases and J lost 9, with 12 bases in between. Germline CDR1 MGHRA, CDR2 YSYEKL. CDR3 size: 13 residues. CDR3 sequence (DNA): TGCGCCAGCAGCCAACCTGGCCAGGGCACGCAGTATTTT. It specifies CASSQPGQGTQYF.

The V and J genes are TRBV5-4 and TRBJ2-3, with 7 bases identical to TRBD2. After removal of 2 bases from V and 4 bases from J, the junction contained 7 bases not matched to a gene. Per germline, CDR1 SGHNT and CDR2 YYREEE (reference sequence). The CDR3 totals 15 residues. The CDR3 is CASSFEASGPDTQYF. The CDR3 region has the DNA TGTGCCAGCAGCTTCGAGGCTAGCGGCCCAGATACGCAGTATTTT.

The V gene is TRBV7-2, the J gene TRBJ2-1; a weak D match, TRBD1 (5 bases). V shed 4 bases and J shed 3 bases, with 7 bases lying between them. Germline V gene sequence: CDR1 SGHTA, CDR2 FQGNSA. This CDR3 comprises 13 residues. CDR3 protein: CASSSGIYNEQFF. CDR3 nucleotide sequence: TGTGCCAGCAGCTCAGGGATCTACAATGAGCAGTTCTTC.

V is TRBV6-5 and J is TRBJ1-1, with TRBD1 identical over 9 bases. The ends lost 6 bases at V and 11 bases at J; junction bases unmatched: 10. The length of the CDR3 is 13 residues. Germline CDR1 and CDR2: MNHEY and SVGAGI. For the CDR3, the DNA is TGTGCCAGCAGGATAGGGACAGGGACGGAGGCTTTCTTT. This gives the protein CASRIGTGTEAFF.

This clone was recorded a few times. The genes are TRBV7-2 and TRBJ2-7; no clear D gene. The germline V gene has CDR1 SGHTA and CDR2 FQGNSA. Trimming took 2 bases from V and 4 from J, leaving 12 bases between them. The CDR3 is made up of 14 amino acids. DNA of the CDR3: TGTGCCAGCAGCTTAATAGTAGGGCGGTACGAGCAGTACTTC. It is translated as CASSLIVGRYEQYF.

V gene TRBV2 combines with J gene TRBJ1-3, with 7 bases matching TRBD1. Germline lookup yields CDR1 SNHLY and CDR2 FYNNEI. This CDR3 contains 15 residues. Trimming removed 7 bases from V and 1 base from J; junction bases left unmatched: 7. In nucleotides, the CDR3 is TGTGCCAGCAATGGAGCCAGGGGGTCTGGAAACACCATATATTTT. It encodes CASNGARGSGNTIYF.

This CDR3 is CATSRSGVSTDTQYF. DNA of the CDR3: TGTGCCACCAGCAGGAGCGGGGTCAGCACAGATACGCAGTATTTT. The chain employs TRBV15 and TRBJ2-3, with 7 bases aligning to TRBD2. V dropped 3 bases and J dropped 0; count of bases not matched to a gene: 3. Germline V gene lookup returns CDR1 LNHNV and CDR2 YYDKDF (reference sequence). CDR3 length: 15 amino acids. Based on the CDR3 plus reference TRBV15 and TRBJ2-3, the full variable domain is DAMVIQNPRYQVTQFGKPVTLSCSQTLNHNVMYWYQQKSSQAPKLLFHYYDKDFNNEADTPDNFQSRRPNTSFCFLDIRSPGLGDTAMYLCATSRSGVSTDTQYFGPGTRLTVL.

The J gene is TRBJ2-5, the V gene TRBV5-4; D call uncertain. V dropped 4 bases and J dropped 0 bases, with 10 bases sitting between them. This CDR3 has 14 residues. Germline V gives CDR1 SGHNT, CDR2 YYREEE (reference sequence). The CDR3 spells CASSVDKYQETQYF. The DNA of the CDR3 is TGTGCCAGCAGCGTCGACAAGTACCAAGAGACCCAGTACTTC.

The chain is built from TRBV7-6 and TRBJ2-7, with D unresolved. The V gene lost 3 bases and the J gene lost 3 bases, with 9 bases spanning the gap. CDR1 is SGHVS, CDR2 FNYEAQ, per germline. There are 13 residues in the CDR3. The CDR3 here is CASSLGLNYEQYF. The CDR3, as DNA: TGTGCCAGCAGCTTGGGCCTAAACTACGAGCAGTACTTC. The whole variable domain, remainder taken from reference TRBV7-6 and TRBJ2-7, is GAGVSQSPRYKVTKRGQDVALRCDPISGHVSLYWYRQALGQGPEFLTYFNYEAQQDKSGLPNDRFSAERPEGSISTLTIQRTEQRDSAMYRCASSLGLNYEQYFGPGTRLTVT.

The chain couples TRBV7-2 to TRBJ1-5; D unresolved. The CDR3 runs 13 residues. From germline, CDR1 is SGHTA and CDR2 FQGNSA. The V and J ends lost 5 bases and 3 bases respectively, with 8 bases between them. The CDR3 loop reads CASSPRANQPQHF. The CDR3, as DNA: TGTGCCAGCAGCCCCCGGGCCAATCAGCCCCAGCATTTT. The full variable domain, completed using reference TRBV7-2 and TRBJ1-5, is GAGVSQSPSNKVTEKGKDVELRCDPISGHTALYWYRQSLGQGLEFLIYFQGNSAPDKSGLPSDRFSAERTGGSVSTLTIQRTQQEDSAVYLCASSPRANQPQHFGDGTRLSIL.

Judged by abundance, this clone is large. The chain links TRBV12-3 or TRBV12-4 to TRBJ1-1, with 7 bases fitting TRBD1. Unmatched junction bases numbered 4, after V lost 7 bases and J lost 5 bases. CDR3 length: 12 residues. The CDR3 spells CASIYRGTEAFF. The DNA for the CDR3 is TGTGCCAGCATCTACAGGGGAACTGAAGCTTTCTTT.

This clone was seen more than once but under ten times. The chain combines TRBV5-1 with TRBJ2-3; the D gene is possibly TRBD2 (5 bases). V lost 2 bases, J lost 4 bases, and 20 bases lay in between. The germline CDR1 and CDR2 sequences are SGHRS and YFSETQ. The CDR3 spans 17 residues. This CDR3 reads CASSLHGSGKSPDTQYF. The CDR3 nucleotides are TGCGCCAGCAGCTTACACGGATCCGGGAAAAGCCCAGATACGCAGTATTTT.

V gene TRBV19 combines with J gene TRBJ1-2, with 11 positions matching TRBD1. This CDR3 is built from 17 residues. The junction had 14 bases not matched to a gene; V was cut back by 4 bases and J by 7 bases. In germline, CDR1 is LNHDA, CDR2 SQIVND (reference sequence). The CDR3 reads CASSTGTGGLGTIGYTF. The CDR3 nucleotides are TGTGCCAGTAGTACTGGGACAGGGGGTCTCGGAACTATTGGCTACACCTTC.

The rearrangement links TRBV27 to TRBJ1-2; possible D gene TRBD1, 6 bases. Per the germline V gene, CDR1 is MNHEY and CDR2 is SMNVEV (reference sequence). CDR3 size: 16 residues. Trimming stripped 4 bases from V and 3 bases from J, with 18 bases between. The CDR3 here is CASSSLRLQGDYGYTF. The DNA for the CDR3 is TGTGCCAGCAGTTCCCTACGTCTACAGGGAGACTATGGCTACACCTTC.

The V gene is TRBV7-2, the J gene TRBJ2-7, with 7 bases aligning to TRBD2. V lost 4 bases and J lost 0; bases outside the gene matches: 9. The CDR3 loop spans 16 amino acids. From germline, CDR1 is SGHTA and CDR2 FQGNSA. The CDR3 is CASSSPRRGSSYEQYF. CDR3 DNA sequence: TGTGCCAGCAGCTCCCCTCGGCGGGGGAGCTCCTACGAGCAGTACTTC. Looking up the rest from reference TRBV7-2 and TRBJ2-7 gives the full variable domain: GAGVSQSPSNKVTEKGKDVELRCDPISGHTALYWYRQSLGQGLEFLIYFQGNSAPDKSGLPSDRFSAERTGGSVSTLTIQRTQQEDSAVYLCASSSPRRGSSYEQYFGPGTRLTVT.

The V call is TRBV6-5, the J call TRBJ2-7; TRBD1 is a possible D gene (6 bases). There are 13 residues in the CDR3. CDR1 is MNHEY, CDR2 SVGAGI, per germline. V lost 4 bases and J 5 bases, leaving 12 bases between the germline ends. The CDR3 sequence is CASSSDRLNEQYF. The CDR3 nucleotides are TGTGCCAGCAGTTCCGACAGGCTCAACGAGCAGTACTTC.

The chain is built from TRBV19 and TRBJ1-2, with D possibly matching TRBD1 (6 bases). Per the germline V gene, CDR1 is LNHDA and CDR2 is SQIVND (reference sequence). Deletions cut 5 bases from V and 8 bases from J, with 18 bases between. The CDR3 contains 14 residues. The CDR3 nucleotides are TGTGCCAGTAGTCAATACTACAGGGAGCAGGGCTACACCTTC. As protein: CASSQYYREQGYTF.